The rows below give T cell receptor beta chains drawn from one sample of a study of chemoradiotherapy in HPV16-positive cancers. The repertoire was sequenced with immunoSEQ multiplex PCR; TCRdb's copy has only in-frame clones and lacks some. The sample shows 9,500 to 15,000 clones, roughly 81% of them seen only once. The material was obtained from a patient who underwent chemoradiotherapy. These receptors were collected from a human donor with HPV-associated anogenital cancer. Each CDR3 is given with its conserved first and last residue. The order of the fields is clone size, J gene, V gene, D gene, CDR3 protein, CDR3 DNA. A D gene is named only where the DNA matches it firmly. Where a row states a size, it is once, few, many or the class of an expanded clone; other rows omit it.

NA,TRBJ2-1,TRBV5-1,NA,CASSPQLTGSNEQFF,TGCGCCAGCAGCCCACAACTGACAGGATCCAATGAGCAGTTCTTC
few,TRBJ1-2,TRBV27,TRBD1,CASSSTGAGSYGYTF,TGTGCCAGCAGTTCCACAGGGGCTGGAAGCTATGGCTACACCTTC
NA,TRBJ1-4,TRBV28,NA,CASSPRGRVSEKLFF,TGTGCCAGCAGTCCAAGAGGGCGGGTTTCGGAAAAACTGTTTTTT
NA,TRBJ1-2,TRBV19,NA,CASSIEGSARGYTF,TGTGCCAGTAGTATAGAGGGTTCGGCACGCGGCTACACCTTC
NA,TRBJ1-1,TRBV19,NA,CASSSSPGDTEAFF,TGTGCCAGTAGTTCATCTCCAGGGGACACTGAAGCTTTCTTT
once,TRBJ2-1,TRBV19,TRBD1,CASSIRGGPVYEQFF,TGTGCCAGTAGTATCAGAGGGGGCCCTGTATATGAGCAGTTCTTC
NA,TRBJ1-2,TRBV27,NA,CASSFSRVGDYGYTF,TGTGCCAGCAGTTTTAGCAGGGTAGGGGACTATGGCTACACCTTC
NA,TRBJ2-7,TRBV9,NA,CASSFQEGVYEQYF,TGTGCCAGCAGCTTTCAGGAGGGTGTCTACGAGCAGTACTTC
NA,TRBJ2-5,TRBV5-1,TRBD2,CASSNLGAGYQETQYF,TGCGCCAGCAGCAACCTCGGAGCGGGGTACCAAGAGACCCAGTACTTC
few,TRBJ1-2,TRBV19,NA,CASSMNRIHGYTF,TGTGCCAGTAGTATGAACAGGATCCATGGCTACACCTTC
once,TRBJ1-3,TRBV10-2,TRBD1,CASSQLGTGGRSGNTIYF,TGCGCCAGCAGCCAACTCGGGACAGGAGGCCGCTCTGGAAACACCATATATTTT
NA,TRBJ1-5,TRBV13,NA,CASSVGRDNQPQHF,TGTGCCAGCAGCGTTGGTAGGGACAATCAGCCCCAGCATTTT
NA,TRBJ2-2,TRBV7-2,TRBD2,CASSSRTSGGGGELFF,TGTGCCAGCAGCTCGCGGACTAGCGGGGGGGGCGGGGAGCTGTTTTTT
once,TRBJ1-6,TRBV27,NA,CASSLGGYNSPLHF,TGTGCCAGCAGTTTAGGGGGCTATAATTCACCCCTCCACTTT
NA,TRBJ2-7,TRBV6-5,TRBD1,CASSTRHSTGDEQYF,TGTGCCAGCAGTACGCGTCATTCCACAGGGGACGAGCAGTACTTC
NA,TRBJ2-2,TRBV5-1,TRBD1,CASSFNQGANTGELFF,TGCGCCAGCAGCTTCAATCAGGGGGCGAACACCGGGGAGCTGTTTTTT
NA,TRBJ2-7,TRBV7-2,TRBD2,CASSREAGVEQYF,TGTGCCAGCAGCCGCGAAGCGGGGGTCGAGCAGTACTTC
once,TRBJ2-7,TRBV5-6,TRBD1,CASSPTRDRPSYEQYF,TGTGCCAGCAGCCCCACCCGGGACAGACCGTCCTACGAGCAGTACTTC
NA,TRBJ2-5,TRBV18,NA,CASARDRSEETQYF,TGTGCCAGCGCGCGAGACAGGAGCGAAGAGACCCAGTACTTC
NA,TRBJ1-5,TRBV19,NA,CASSIVVNSNQPQHF,TGTGCCAGTAGTATAGTCGTGAATAGCAATCAGCCCCAGCATTTT
once,TRBJ1-1,TRBV5-4,TRBD1,CASSVGQGNTEAFF,TGTGCCAGCAGCGTGGGACAGGGGAACACTGAAGCTTTCTTT
NA,TRBJ1-2,TRBV27,NA,CASWGLGPKDYGYTF,TGTGCCAGCTGGGGACTCGGGCCCAAAGACTATGGCTACACCTTC
NA,TRBJ1-6,TRBV5-5,TRBD1,CASSPSGTGNSPLHF,TGTGCCAGCAGCCCATCCGGGACAGGGAATTCACCCCTCCACTTT
once,TRBJ1-2,TRBV14,TRBD1,CASSREQGANSNYGYTF,TGTGCCAGCAGCCGCGAACAGGGGGCCAATTCTAACTATGGCTACACCTTC
NA,TRBJ1-2,TRBV2,NA,CASSREGANYGYTF,TGTGCCAGCAGCCGGGAGGGGGCTAACTATGGCTACACCTTC
NA,TRBJ1-1,TRBV9,TRBD1,CASSVAPHRGLTEAFF,TGTGCCAGCAGCGTAGCGCCCCACAGGGGGTTAACTGAAGCTTTCTTT
NA,TRBJ1-2,TRBV9,NA,CASSPPFSPYGYTF,TGTGCCAGCAGCCCTCCGTTCTCGCCCTATGGCTACACCTTC
NA,TRBJ1-4,TRBV6-4,NA,CATSMDAGEKLFF,TGTGCCACATCTATGGATGCGGGAGAAAAACTGTTTTTT
few,TRBJ2-3,TRBV5-1,NA,CASSPEGTDTQYF,TGCGCCAGCAGCCCTGAAGGGACAGATACGCAGTATTTT